This T cell receptor (beta chain) was recovered during a study of T cells in Graves' hyperthyroidism and ophthalmopathy. Overall study results and limits: For ophthalmopathy, model prediction preceded onset by a median about 6.2 months.

There are many counts of this clonotype. Its antigen is undetermined. Between the trimmed V and J ends, which lost 2 bases and 0 bases, there was a span of 7 bases. This CDR3 is built from 15 residues. Germline V gene data show CDR1 as LGHNT and CDR2 as FRNRAP. From RNA transcripts, TCR beta CDR3 regions were amplified. HTBI primers drove first-round RT-PCR of the TCR CDR3. TCRdb processed the multiplex PCR reads anew with MiXCR; each CDR3 protein has one entry. This table holds 250,000 to 300,000 distinct CDR3 sequences, less than 15% found once. V and J are TRBV12-5 and TRBJ2-2; D remains ambiguous. The TCR originated in a woman aged 40 to 50 with Graves' hyperthyroidism that later progressed to Graves' ophthalmopathy. Input material: blood. CDR3: CASGLTDPNTGELFF. For the CDR3, the DNA is TGTGCTAGTGGTTTGACGGATCCGAACACCGGGGAGCTGTTTTTT.